The 22 T cell receptor beta chains listed next were all sequenced from one sample in a study of shared clonotypes between healthy human individuals. Sequencing used immunoSEQ multiplex PCR; TCRdb keeps in-frame clones, though not all of them. The repertoire holds approximately 1.5 million clones, with 95% to 99% as singletons. Sequencing was carried out using naive CD4+ T cells sorted from blood. Subset: CD45RA+ positively selected. The receptors stem from a young man in good health.

This chain links TRBV30 with TRBJ1-3; D is undetermined. CDR1 and CDR2 (germline): GTSNPN, SVGIG (reference sequence). The ends were cut back, 4 bases at V and 1 base at J, with 8 bases in the middle. The CDR3 runs 13 residues. The CDR3 is CAWNIVSGNTIYF. The CDR3 DNA reads as TGTGCCTGGAACATTGTGTCTGGAAACACCATATATTTT.

The genes are TRBV18 and TRBJ2-7; unclear D gene. The germline gives CDR1 KGHSH, CDR2 LQKENI. Trimming left V 2 bases short and J 0 bases short, with 8 bases between. The CDR3 contains 14 residues. The CDR3 nucleotides are TGTGCCAGCTCACCAAGCCTACCCTCCTACGAGCAGTACTTC. This sequence encodes CASSPSLPSYEQYF.

To note about this clone: Other DNA sequences from this sample encode an identical CDR3 as well. The J gene is TRBJ2-5, the V gene TRBV18; no reliable D call. Germline lookup yields CDR1 KGHSH and CDR2 LQKENI. With 3 bases removed from V and 1 base from J, the gap between germline ends came to 6 bases. The CDR3 is made up of 13 amino acids. The CDR3 loop reads CASSPSGQETQYF. In nucleotides, the CDR3 is TGTGCCAGCTCACCGTCCGGCCAAGAGACCCAGTACTTC.

The chain is built from TRBV6-1 and TRBJ2-2; 8 bases map to TRBD1. With V trimmed by 4 bases and J by 1 base, 5 bases remained unmatched. This CDR3 has 16 residues. Germline V gene data show CDR1 as MNHNS and CDR2 as SASEGT. CDR3 amino acids: CASSGGRGRNTGELFF. Written as DNA, the CDR3 is TGTGCCAGCAGTGGAGGCAGGGGGCGGAACACCGGGGAGCTGTTTTTT.

The chain uses TRBV7-2 and TRBJ2-1, with a tentative D call TRBD1 (5 bases). This CDR3 spans 15 amino acids. Trimming removed 1 base from V and 4 bases from J, with 11 bases in between. Germline V gene data show CDR1 as SGHTA and CDR2 as FQGNSA. CDR3 in DNA: TGTGCCAGCAGCTTAGTCCTAGGGGTTTACAATGAGCAGTTCTTC. It is translated as CASSLVLGVYNEQFF.

The chain combines TRBV5-4 with TRBJ2-2; D remains ambiguous. The germline V gene has CDR1 SGHNT and CDR2 YYREEE (reference sequence). The CDR3 totals 13 residues. The V and J ends lost 0 bases and 4 bases respectively, with 4 bases between them. The CDR3 region has the DNA TGTGCCAGCAGCTTGGCCTTCACCGGGGAGCTGTTTTTT. Translated, it gives CASSLAFTGELFF. The entire variable domain, with the rest obtained from reference TRBV5-4 and TRBJ2-2, is as follows: ETGVTQSPTHLIKTRGQQVTLRCSSQSGHNTVSWYQQALGQGPQFIFQYYREEENGRGNFPPRFSGLQFPNYSSELNVNALELDDSALYLCASSLAFTGELFFGEGSRLTVL.

The V call is TRBV11-2, the J call TRBJ2-7; no definite D call. Germline V gene sequence: CDR1 SGHAT, CDR2 FQNNGV. V gave up 0 bases and J gave up 2 bases, with 5 bases separating them. The CDR3 is made up of 13 amino acids. Written as DNA, the CDR3 is TGTGCCAGCAGCTTAGACCCGACCTACGAGCAGTACTTC. Amino acids: CASSLDPTYEQYF.

The rearrangement uses TRBV5-1 and TRBJ2-2, with 7 bases fitting TRBD1. J was trimmed by 0 bases and V by 1 base; bases with no gene match: 9. The germline V gene encodes CDR1 SGHRS and CDR2 YFSETQ. The CDR3 contains 18 residues. CDR3 sequence reads: CASSLPLPDRPNTGELFF. The DNA for the CDR3 is TGCGCCAGCAGCTTGCCACTCCCGGACAGGCCGAACACCGGGGAGCTGTTTTTT.

For this clone: Other nucleotide sequences in the sample specify the same CDR3. The chain carries TRBV18 and TRBJ2-3; 11 nucleotides agree with TRBD2. Germline CDR1 is KGHSH and CDR2 is LQKENI. V was clipped by 3 bases and J by 0 bases; unmatched bases: 5. The CDR3 extends over 17 amino acids. The CDR3 here is CASSPLRTSGSTDTQYF. CDR3 coding DNA: TGTGCCAGCTCACCCCTACGGACTAGCGGGAGCACAGATACGCAGTATTTT.

In regard to this clone: One end of the junction varies from germline; a read error may be responsible. The V and J genes are TRBV6-5 and TRBJ2-3; D gene uncertain. The CDR3 spans 13 residues. CDR1 MNHEY and CDR2 SVGAGI come from the germline V gene. The CDR3: CHEDQPSTDTQYF. CDR3 nucleotides: TGCCACGAGGACCAGCCTAGCACAGATACGCAGTATTTT.

This chain links TRBV14 with TRBJ2-1; TRBD2 matches at 10 bases. Looked up from germline, CDR1 is SGHDN and CDR2 is FVKESK. This CDR3 has 18 residues. V lost 1 base, J lost 9 bases, and 15 bases stayed unmatched. CDR3 nucleotides: TGTGCCAGCAGCCAAGTTGATTTCCCTAGCGGGAGTAAAGGTGAGCAGTTCTTC. Encoded protein: CASSQVDFPSGSKGEQFF.

V usage is TRBV6-5 and J usage is TRBJ2-7; 8 positions agree with TRBD1. CDR3 length: 15 residues. The J segment lost 2 bases and the V segment lost 2 bases, leaving 5 bases of the junction unmatched. CDR1 and CDR2 (germline): MNHEY, SVGAGI. The DNA of the CDR3 is TGTGCCAGCAGTTACACTAGGACAGGGACCTACGAGCAGTACTTC. Translating gives CASSYTRTGTYEQYF.

The chain couples TRBV6-5 to TRBJ2-6; no clear D. V lost 6 bases to trimming and J lost 4 bases, with 4 bases between them. The CDR3 covers 12 residues. Germline loops: CDR1 MNHEY, CDR2 SVGAGI. The CDR3 sequence: CASRSGANVLTF. Here the CDR3 DNA reads TGTGCCAGCAGGTCAGGGGCCAACGTCCTGACTTTC.

The chain uses TRBV19 and TRBJ2-3, with a possible D match to TRBD1 (5 bases). V was shortened by 3 bases and J by 2 bases, with 15 bases between the two germline ends. This CDR3 spans 16 amino acids. From germline, CDR1 is LNHDA and CDR2 SQIVND (reference sequence). CDR3 bases: TGTGCCAGTAGTATCAGAACAGGTTCTCTCACAGATACGCAGTATTTT. It specifies CASSIRTGSLTDTQYF.

The CDR3 is CASSRETYYEQYF. CDR3 DNA sequence: TGTGCCAGCAGCCGAGAGACATACTACGAGCAGTACTTC. This chain links TRBV4-2 with TRBJ2-7; D gene uncertain. V was clipped by 4 bases and J by 3 bases, with 10 bases between them. This CDR3 has 13 residues. CDR1 and CDR2 from the germline V gene are LGHNA and YNFKEQ.

This chain connects TRBV14 to TRBJ2-7; 11 bases are a match to TRBD1. CDR1 SGHDN and CDR2 FVKESK come from the germline V gene. The V segment lost 10 bases and the J segment 4 bases; nucleotides outside the gene matches: 15. The CDR3 loop spans 16 amino acids. This CDR3 reads CATEARLGQGDYEQYF. The DNA for the CDR3 is TGTGCCACCGAAGCGAGACTGGGACAGGGGGATTACGAGCAGTACTTC.

Note on this clone: A read error may produce the germline difference seen at one junction end. At the DNA level, this CDR3 is encoded by other sequences in the same sample as well. The gene calls are TRBV18 and TRBJ2-3, with 13 nucleotides matching TRBD2. The CDR3 has 16 residues. CDR1 and CDR2 from the germline V gene are KGHSH and LQKENI. The CDR3 loop reads CASSPLAGGGTDTQYF. The DNA of the CDR3 is TGTGCCAGCTCCCCACTAGCGGGAGGGGGCACAGATACGCAGTATTTT.

The chain uses TRBV6-5 and TRBJ2-7; 9 nucleotides match TRBD1. CDR3 size: 15 residues. V lost 7 bases, J lost 1 base, and 8 bases stayed unmatched. Germline V gene data show CDR1 as MNHEY and CDR2 as SVGAGI. CDR3 loop: CASNRDRGSSYEQYF. The DNA of the CDR3 is TGTGCCAGCAACCGAGACAGGGGGAGTTCCTACGAGCAGTACTTC.

Notes on this clone: In the same sample, other DNA sequences code for this CDR3. The chain carries TRBV5-4 and TRBJ1-1; possible D gene TRBD1, 5 bases. V lost 5 bases and J lost 3, with 5 bases in between. Germline V gene sequence: CDR1 SGHNT, CDR2 YYREEE (reference sequence). This CDR3 has 11 amino acids. The CDR3 bases are TGTGCCAGCAGGGGGGACACTGAAGCTTTCTTT. It is translated as CASRGDTEAFF.

V is TRBV18 and J is TRBJ1-4, with D unclear. Germline V lookup: CDR1 KGHSH, CDR2 LQKENI. V was cut by 2 bases and J by 8 bases, with 12 bases left in between. The CDR3 runs 14 residues. The CDR3 here is CASSPKAGYEKLFF. CDR3 DNA: TGTGCCAGCTCACCAAAGGCGGGGTACGAAAAACTGTTTTTT.

V and J are TRBV5-4 and TRBJ2-2; D unclear. Germline CDR1 SGHNT, CDR2 YYREEE (reference sequence). Trimming removed 0 bases at V and 0 bases at J, with 9 bases between. This CDR3 has 16 residues. DNA for the CDR3: TGTGCCAGCAGCTTGGATGGGCGCACGAACACCGGGGAGCTGTTTTTT. This translates into CASSLDGRTNTGELFF.

The chain has TRBV7-2 and TRBJ1-1, with D possibly being TRBD1 (5 bases). The CDR3 has 18 amino acids. The V gene's germline CDR1 is SGHTA and CDR2 FQGNSA. Trimming left V 4 bases short and J 2 bases short, with 23 bases between. The CDR3 sequence is CASSSRGVPGLINTEAFF. The CDR3 bases are TGTGCCAGCAGCTCCCGCGGGGTTCCGGGACTGATCAACACTGAAGCTTTCTTT.